This entry features one T cell receptor (beta chain) sequence. Germline V gene sequence: CDR1 SGHKS, CDR2 YYEKEE (reference sequence). Trimming removed 2 bases from V and 4 bases from J; junction bases left unmatched: 10. The CDR3 has 16 residues. Authors' processing steps: Estimated nucleated cell counts came from reference gene primer amplification. Repertoires were generated with immunoSEQ multiplex PCR, while TCRdb's copy carries only in-frame clones and drops some. Clone size and V and J calls were adopted from that table, with D and trimming inferred from the DNA. Found here are about 270,000 clones, 89% of them singletons; the top ten hold under 2.5%. The sample belongs to a study of blood T cell repertoires in COVID-19. At the level of the study: COVID-19 samples collected from the United States, Italy and Spain covered acute and convalescent phases. T cells, B-cell-depleted T cells, or PBMCs provided the cDNA or gDNA that served as material.

The chain uses TRBV5-5 and TRBJ1-2; 8 bases agree with TRBD1. Sequenced input: peripheral blood. The source of this sequence is a man aged 45-65 years with acute or convalescent COVID-19. CDR3 in DNA: TGTGCCAGCAGCTTTTTGGGGACAGGACTTAGCTATGGCTACACCTTC. Its translation is CASSFLGTGLSYGYTF. Combining the CDR3 with reference TRBV5-5 and TRBJ1-2 gives the whole variable domain DAGVTQSPTHLIKTRGQQVTLRCSPISGHKSVSWYQQVLGQGPQFIFQYYEKEERGRGNFPDRFSARQFPNYSSELNVNALLLGDSALYLCASSFLGTGLSYGYTFGSGTRLTVV.